This TCR beta chain was observed in a study of cytomegalovirus exposure and HLA in healthy donors. General observations from the study: According to reports, the classifier identified cytomegalovirus status with high specificity and sensitivity.

Regarding this clone: Antigen unknown.

13 Jbeta primers and 60 Vbeta primers were used for the PCR. Sequenced by immunoSEQ multiplex PCR; TCRdb stores in-frame clones only, minus some. The data contain around 120,000 clones, about 80% of them seen just once; the ten biggest clones take up approximately 31%. Looked up from germline, CDR1 is GTSNPN and CDR2 is SVGIG (reference sequence). With 3 bases removed from V and 3 bases from J, the gap between germline ends came to 15 bases. The CDR3 runs to 14 residues. Sequenced input: PBMCs. The gene calls are TRBV30 and TRBJ2-7; TRBD2 might be the D (6 bases). This receptor was identified in a man in his 60s in good health and CMV-seropositive. CDR3 bases: TGTGCCTGGAGACTGGCTGCGGGAAACTACGAGCAGTACTTC. Translation gives CAWRLAAGNYEQYF.